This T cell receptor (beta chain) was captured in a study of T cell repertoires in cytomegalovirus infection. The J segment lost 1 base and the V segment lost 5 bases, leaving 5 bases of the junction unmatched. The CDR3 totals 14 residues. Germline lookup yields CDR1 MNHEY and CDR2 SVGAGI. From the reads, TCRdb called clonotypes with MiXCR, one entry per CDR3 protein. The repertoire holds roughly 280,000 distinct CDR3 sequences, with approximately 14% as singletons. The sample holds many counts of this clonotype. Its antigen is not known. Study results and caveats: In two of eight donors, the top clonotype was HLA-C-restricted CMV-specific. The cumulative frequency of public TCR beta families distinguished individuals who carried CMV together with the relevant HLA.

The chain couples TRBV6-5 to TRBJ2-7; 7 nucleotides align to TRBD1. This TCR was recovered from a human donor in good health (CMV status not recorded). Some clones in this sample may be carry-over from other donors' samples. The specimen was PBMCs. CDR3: CASSLDRDSYEQYF. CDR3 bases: TGTGCCAGCAGTCTAGACAGGGATTCCTACGAGCAGTACTTC.